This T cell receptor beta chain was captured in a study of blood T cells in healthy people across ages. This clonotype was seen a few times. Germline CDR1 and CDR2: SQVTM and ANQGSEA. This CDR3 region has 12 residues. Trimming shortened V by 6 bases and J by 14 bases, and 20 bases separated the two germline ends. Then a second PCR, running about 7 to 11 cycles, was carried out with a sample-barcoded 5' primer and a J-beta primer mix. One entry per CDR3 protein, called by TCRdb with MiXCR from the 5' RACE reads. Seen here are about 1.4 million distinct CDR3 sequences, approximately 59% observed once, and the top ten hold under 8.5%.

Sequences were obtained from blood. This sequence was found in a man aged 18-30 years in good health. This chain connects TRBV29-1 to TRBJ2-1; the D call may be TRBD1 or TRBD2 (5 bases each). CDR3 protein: CSVLSGSRGKFF. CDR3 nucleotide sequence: TGCAGCGTGCTTTCGGGCTCCCGGGGCAAGTTCTTC.